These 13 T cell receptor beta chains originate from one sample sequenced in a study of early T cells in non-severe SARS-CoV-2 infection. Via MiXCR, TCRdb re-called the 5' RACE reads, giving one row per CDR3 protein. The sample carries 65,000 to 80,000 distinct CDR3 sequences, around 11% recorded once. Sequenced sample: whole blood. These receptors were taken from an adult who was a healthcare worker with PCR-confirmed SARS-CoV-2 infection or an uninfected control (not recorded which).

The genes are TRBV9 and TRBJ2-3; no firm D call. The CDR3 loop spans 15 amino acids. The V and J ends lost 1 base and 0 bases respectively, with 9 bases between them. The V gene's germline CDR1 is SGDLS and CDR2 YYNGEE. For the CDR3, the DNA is TGTGCCAGCAGCGTATTAGGTTCTAGCACAGATACGCAGTATTTT. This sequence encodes CASSVLGSSTDTQYF.

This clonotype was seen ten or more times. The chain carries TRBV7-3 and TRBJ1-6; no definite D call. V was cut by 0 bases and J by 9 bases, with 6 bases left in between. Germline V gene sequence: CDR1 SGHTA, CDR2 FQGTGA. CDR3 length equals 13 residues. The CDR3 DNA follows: TGTGCCAGCAGCTTAACGACCATTTCACCCCTCCACTTT. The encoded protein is CASSLTTISPLHF.

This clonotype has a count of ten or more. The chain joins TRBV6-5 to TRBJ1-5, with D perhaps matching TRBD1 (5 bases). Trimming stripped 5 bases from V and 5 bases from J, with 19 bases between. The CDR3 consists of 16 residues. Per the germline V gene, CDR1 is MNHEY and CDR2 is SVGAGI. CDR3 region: CASSPDSLGIDQPQHF. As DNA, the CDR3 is TGTGCCAGCAGTCCCGACAGTCTGGGGATCGATCAGCCCCAGCATTTT.

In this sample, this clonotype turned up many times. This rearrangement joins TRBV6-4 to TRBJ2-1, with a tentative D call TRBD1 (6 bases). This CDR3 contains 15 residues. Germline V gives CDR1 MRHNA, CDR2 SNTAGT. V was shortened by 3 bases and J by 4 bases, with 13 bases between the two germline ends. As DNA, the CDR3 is TGTGCCAGCAGTGAACAACAGGGCGGGTACAATGAGCAGTTCTTC. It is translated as CASSEQQGGYNEQFF.

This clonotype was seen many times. The CDR3 DNA reads TGTGCCAGGCCCCGGGACAGGGTGCCCGGGGAGCTGTTTTTT. This translates into CARPRDRVPGELFF. The chain combines TRBV19 with TRBJ2-2; 9 bases line up with TRBD1. There are 14 residues in the CDR3. Trimming removed 9 bases from V and 6 bases from J; junction bases left unmatched: 8. Germline CDR1 reads LNHDA; CDR2 reads SQIVND (reference sequence).

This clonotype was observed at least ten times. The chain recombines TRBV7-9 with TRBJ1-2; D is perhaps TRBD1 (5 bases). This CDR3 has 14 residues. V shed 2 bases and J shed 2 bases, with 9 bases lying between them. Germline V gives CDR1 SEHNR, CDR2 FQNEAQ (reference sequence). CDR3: CASSLQGYNYGYTF. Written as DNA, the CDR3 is TGTGCCAGCAGCTTACAGGGTTACAACTATGGCTACACCTTC.

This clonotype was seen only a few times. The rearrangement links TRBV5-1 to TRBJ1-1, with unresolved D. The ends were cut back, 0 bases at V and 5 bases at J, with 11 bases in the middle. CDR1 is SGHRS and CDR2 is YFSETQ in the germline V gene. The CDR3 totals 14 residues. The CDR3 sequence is CASSLGEGRTEAFF. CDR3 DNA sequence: TGCGCCAGCAGCTTGGGAGAGGGTCGAACTGAAGCTTTCTTT.

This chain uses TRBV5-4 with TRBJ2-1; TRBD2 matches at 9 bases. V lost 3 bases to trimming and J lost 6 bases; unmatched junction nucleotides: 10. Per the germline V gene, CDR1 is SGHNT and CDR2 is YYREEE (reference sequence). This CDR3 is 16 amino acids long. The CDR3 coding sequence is TGTGCCAGCAGCTCAGGGTTAGCGGGGGTAGGCAATGAGCAGTTCTTC. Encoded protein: CASSSGLAGVGNEQFF.

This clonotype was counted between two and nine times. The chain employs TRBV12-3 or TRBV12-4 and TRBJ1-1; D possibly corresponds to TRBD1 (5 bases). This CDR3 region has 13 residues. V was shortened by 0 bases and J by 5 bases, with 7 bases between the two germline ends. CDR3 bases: TGTGCCAGCAGTTTAGCCCCAGGGACTGAAGCTTTCTTT. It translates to CASSLAPGTEAFF.

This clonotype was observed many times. In nucleotides, the CDR3 is TGTGCCAGCTCACCGCCTGGACGAATGGGGGAGACCCAGTACTTC. Translated, it gives CASSPPGRMGETQYF. This chain uses TRBV18 with TRBJ2-5; D not certain. V lost 3 bases to trimming and J lost 5 bases, with 16 bases between them. From germline, CDR1 is KGHSH and CDR2 LQKENI. This CDR3 spans 15 amino acids.

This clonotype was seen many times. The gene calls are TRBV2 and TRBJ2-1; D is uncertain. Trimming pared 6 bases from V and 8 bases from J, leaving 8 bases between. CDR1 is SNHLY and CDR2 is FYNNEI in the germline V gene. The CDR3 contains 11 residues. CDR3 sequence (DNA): TGTGCCAGCAGGAATTGGGATGAGCAGTTCTTC. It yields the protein CASRNWDEQFF.

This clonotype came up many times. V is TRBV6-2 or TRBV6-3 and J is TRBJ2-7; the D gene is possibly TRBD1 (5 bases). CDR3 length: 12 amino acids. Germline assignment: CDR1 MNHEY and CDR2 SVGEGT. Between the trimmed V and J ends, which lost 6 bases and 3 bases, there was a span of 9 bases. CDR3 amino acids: CASSRQIYEQYF. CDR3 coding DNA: TGTGCCAGCAGCCGACAGATCTACGAGCAGTACTTC.

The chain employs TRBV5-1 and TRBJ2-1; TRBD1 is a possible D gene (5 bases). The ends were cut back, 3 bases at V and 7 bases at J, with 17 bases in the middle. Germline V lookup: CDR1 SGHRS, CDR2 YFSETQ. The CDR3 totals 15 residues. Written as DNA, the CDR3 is TGCGCCAGCAGCTCCGGGCCAGGGTATGTGAATGAGCAGTTCTTC. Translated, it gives CASSSGPGYVNEQFF.